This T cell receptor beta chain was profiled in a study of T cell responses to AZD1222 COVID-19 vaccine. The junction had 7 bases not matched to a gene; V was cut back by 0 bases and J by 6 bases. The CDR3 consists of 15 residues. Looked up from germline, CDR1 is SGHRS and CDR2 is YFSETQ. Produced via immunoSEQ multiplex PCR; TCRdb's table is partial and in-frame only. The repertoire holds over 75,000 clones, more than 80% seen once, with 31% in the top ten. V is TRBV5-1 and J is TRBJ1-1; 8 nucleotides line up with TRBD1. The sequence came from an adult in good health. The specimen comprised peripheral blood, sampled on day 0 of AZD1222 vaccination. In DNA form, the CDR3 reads TGCGCCAGCAGCTTGGCAGGGGGCAAGTTGTCTGAAGCTTTCTTT. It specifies CASSLAGGKLSEAFF.